This T cell receptor beta chain was sequenced in a study of T cell clones after liver transplantation. Overall study context: Tolerance: complete withdrawal held at least one year, liver enzymes staying within twice normal.

The CDR3 consists of 12 residues. Germline V gene data show CDR1 as SGHVS and CDR2 as FNYEAQ. The V and J ends lost 1 base and 3 bases respectively, with 2 bases between them. Generated by immunoSEQ multiplex PCR, the TCRdb table keeps only in-frame clones and is missing some. Among fewer than 85,000 clones, 80% were seen once, and the ten largest hold around 0.72%. Study findings and constraints: A larger donor-reactive than third-party decline suggested partial antigen-specific deletion. Graft donor-reactive T cells possibly entered the graft instead of undergoing deletion.

A remark on this clone: Its antigen is undetermined.

This specimen consisted of CD4+ T cells from blood, obtained 12 months after liver transplant. V usage is TRBV7-6 and J usage is TRBJ2-3; D remains ambiguous. The clonotype was recovered from a human patient who received a liver transplant. These T cells may partly come from the graft donor. CDR3: CASSLGTDTQYF. Here the CDR3 DNA reads TGTGCCAGCAGCTTAGGGACAGATACGCAGTATTTT.